The source of this T cell receptor beta chain is a study of T cell clonality in common variable immunodeficiency. Study observations and caveats: Reportedly, TCR beta sequences from common variable immunodeficiency showed fewer deletions and N-nucleotide insertions.

Turning to this clone: The antigen remains undetermined.

Using immunoSEQ multiplex PCR, the repertoire was profiled, and TCRdb retains in-frame clones only, with some absent. The sample was found to contain about 26,000 clones, and every one recurs. The clonotype originates from a human donor with common variable immunodeficiency. The sample comprised peripheral blood mononuclear cells.

The sequenced CDR3 bases are TGTGCCAGCAGTGAGCGAACCGGGACTAGCAGAGAGACC. Its translation: CASSERTGTSRET. The complete CDR3 protein is CASSERTGTSRETQYF. The chain joins TRBV2 to TRBJ2-5, with 9 bases matching TRBD2. The observed sequence ends 3 residues before the CDR3 terminus, with the missing tail filled in from the germline J gene. CDR1 is SNHLY, CDR2 FYNNEI, per germline. With 3 bases clipped from V and 4 bases from J, the junction kept 9 bases outside the gene matches. CDR3 size: 16 residues. The full variable domain, rest sourced from reference TRBV2 and TRBJ2-5, is EPEVTQTPSHQVTQMGQEVILRCVPISNHLYFYWYRQILGQKVEFLVSFYNNEISEKSEIFDDQFSVERPDGSNFTLKIRSTKLEDSAMYFCASSERTGTSRETQYFGPGTRLLVL.